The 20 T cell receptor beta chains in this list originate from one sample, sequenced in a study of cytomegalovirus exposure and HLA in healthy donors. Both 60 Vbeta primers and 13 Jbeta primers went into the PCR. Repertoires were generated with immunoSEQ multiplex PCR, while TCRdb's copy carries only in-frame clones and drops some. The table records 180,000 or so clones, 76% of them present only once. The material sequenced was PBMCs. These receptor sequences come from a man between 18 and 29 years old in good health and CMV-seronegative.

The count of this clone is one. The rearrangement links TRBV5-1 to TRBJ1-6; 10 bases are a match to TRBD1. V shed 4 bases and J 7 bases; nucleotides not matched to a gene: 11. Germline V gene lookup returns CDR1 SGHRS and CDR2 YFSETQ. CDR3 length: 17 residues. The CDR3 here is CASSPTGQGTRNSPLHF. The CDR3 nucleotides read TGCGCCAGCAGCCCTACGGGACAGGGGACGAGGAATTCACCCCTCCACTTT.

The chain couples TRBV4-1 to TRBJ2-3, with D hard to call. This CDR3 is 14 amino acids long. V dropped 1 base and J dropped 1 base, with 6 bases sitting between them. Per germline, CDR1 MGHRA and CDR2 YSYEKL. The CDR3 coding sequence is TGCGCCAGCAGCCAAGTCCTAGGCACAGATACGCAGTATTTT. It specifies CASSQVLGTDTQYF.

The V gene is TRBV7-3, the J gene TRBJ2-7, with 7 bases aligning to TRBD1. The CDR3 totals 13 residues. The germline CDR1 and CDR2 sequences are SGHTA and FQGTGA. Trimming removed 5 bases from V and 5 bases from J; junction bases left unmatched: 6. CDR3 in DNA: TGTGCCAGCAGCCCGAGAGGGGGCAACGAGCAGTACTTC. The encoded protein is CASSPRGGNEQYF.

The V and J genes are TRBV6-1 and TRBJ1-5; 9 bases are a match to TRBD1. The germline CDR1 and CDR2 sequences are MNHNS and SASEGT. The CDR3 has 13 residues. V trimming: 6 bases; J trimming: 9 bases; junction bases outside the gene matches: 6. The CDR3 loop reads CASRLDRGRPQHF. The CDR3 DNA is TGTGCCAGCAGACTTGACAGGGGGAGGCCCCAGCATTTT.

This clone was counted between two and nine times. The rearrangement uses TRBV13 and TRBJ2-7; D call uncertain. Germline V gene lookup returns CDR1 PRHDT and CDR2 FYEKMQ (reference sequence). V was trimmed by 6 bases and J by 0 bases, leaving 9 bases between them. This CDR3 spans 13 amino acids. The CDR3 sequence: CASSNSSSYEQYF. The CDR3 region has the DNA TGTGCCAGCAGTAACAGTAGCTCCTACGAGCAGTACTTC.

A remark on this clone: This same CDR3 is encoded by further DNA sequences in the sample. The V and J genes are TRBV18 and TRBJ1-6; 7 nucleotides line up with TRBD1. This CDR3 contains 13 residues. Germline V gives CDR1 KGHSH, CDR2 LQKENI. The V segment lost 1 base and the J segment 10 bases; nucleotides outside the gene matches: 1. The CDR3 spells CASSPQQGSPLHF. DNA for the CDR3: TGTGCCAGCTCACCACAACAGGGGTCACCCCTCCACTTT.

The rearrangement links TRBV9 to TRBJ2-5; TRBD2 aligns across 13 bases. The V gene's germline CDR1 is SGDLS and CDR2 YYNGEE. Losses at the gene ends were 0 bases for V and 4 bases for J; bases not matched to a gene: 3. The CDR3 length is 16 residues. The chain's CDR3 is CASSVGTSGSRETQYF. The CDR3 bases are TGTGCCAGCAGCGTAGGGACTAGCGGGAGCAGAGAGACCCAGTACTTC.

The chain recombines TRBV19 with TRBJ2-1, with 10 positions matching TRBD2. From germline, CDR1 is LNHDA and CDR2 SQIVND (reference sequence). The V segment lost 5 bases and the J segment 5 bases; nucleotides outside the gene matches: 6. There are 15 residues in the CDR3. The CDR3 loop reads CASSHRGLADNEQFF. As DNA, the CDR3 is TGTGCCAGTAGTCACCGCGGACTAGCGGACAATGAGCAGTTCTTC.

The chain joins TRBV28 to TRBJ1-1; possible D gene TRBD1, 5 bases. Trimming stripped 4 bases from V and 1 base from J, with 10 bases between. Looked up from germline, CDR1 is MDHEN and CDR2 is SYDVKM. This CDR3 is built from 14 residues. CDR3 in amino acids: CASSSRGENTEAFF. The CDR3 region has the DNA TGTGCCAGCAGTTCTCGGGGGGAGAACACTGAAGCTTTCTTT. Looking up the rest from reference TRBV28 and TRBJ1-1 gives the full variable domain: DVKVTQSSRYLVKRTGEKVFLECVQDMDHENMFWYRQDPGLGLRLIYFSYDVKMKEKGDIPEGYSVSREKKERFSLILESASTNQTSMYLCASSSRGENTEAFFGQGTRLTVV.

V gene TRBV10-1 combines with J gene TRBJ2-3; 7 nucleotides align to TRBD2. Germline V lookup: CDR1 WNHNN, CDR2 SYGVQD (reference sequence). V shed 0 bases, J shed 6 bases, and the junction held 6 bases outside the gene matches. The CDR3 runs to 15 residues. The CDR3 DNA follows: TGCGCCAGCAGTGAGTCCGAGCGGGACTGGGATACGCAGTATTTT. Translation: CASSESERDWDTQYF.

CDR3 in DNA: TGTGCCAGCAGCTTGTCCAGGGCTAGTCCATCGGGAGAGACCCAGTACTTC. It yields the protein CASSLSRASPSGETQYF. The chain carries TRBV5-4 and TRBJ2-5; TRBD1 might be the D (5 bases). Deletions cut 1 base from V and 4 bases from J, with 20 bases between. The CDR3 has 17 amino acids. Germline V gene lookup returns CDR1 SGHNT and CDR2 YYREEE (reference sequence).

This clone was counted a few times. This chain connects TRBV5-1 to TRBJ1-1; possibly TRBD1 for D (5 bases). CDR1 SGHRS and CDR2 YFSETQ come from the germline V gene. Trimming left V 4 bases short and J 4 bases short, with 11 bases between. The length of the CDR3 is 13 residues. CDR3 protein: CASSPQGITEAFF. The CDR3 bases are TGCGCCAGCAGCCCCCAGGGAATCACTGAAGCTTTCTTT.

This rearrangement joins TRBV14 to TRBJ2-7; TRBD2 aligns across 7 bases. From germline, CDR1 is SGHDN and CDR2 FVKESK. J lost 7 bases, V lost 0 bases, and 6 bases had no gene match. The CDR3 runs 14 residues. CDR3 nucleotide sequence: TGTGCCAGCAGCCAAGATTTAACTAGCGTGGAGCAGTACTTC. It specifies CASSQDLTSVEQYF.

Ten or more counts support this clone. The CDR3 region is CASYRGRIAGPQETQYF. The CDR3 DNA reads as TGTGCCAGCTACAGGGGGCGTATAGCGGGTCCTCAAGAGACCCAGTACTTC. The genes are TRBV2 and TRBJ2-5, with 9 bases lining up with TRBD1. Germline CDR1 is SNHLY and CDR2 is FYNNEI. The trim removed 8 bases at V and 2 bases at J, leaving 15 bases unmatched. This CDR3 spans 17 amino acids.

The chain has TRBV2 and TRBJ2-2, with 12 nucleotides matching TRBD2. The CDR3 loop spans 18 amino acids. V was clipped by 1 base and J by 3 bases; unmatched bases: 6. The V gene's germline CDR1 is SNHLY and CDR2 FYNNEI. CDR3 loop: CASSEELAGGPDTGELFF. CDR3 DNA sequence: TGTGCCAGCAGTGAAGAGCTAGCGGGAGGGCCCGACACCGGGGAGCTGTTTTTT. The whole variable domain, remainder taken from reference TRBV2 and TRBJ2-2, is EPEVTQTPSHQVTQMGQEVILRCVPISNHLYFYWYRQILGQKVEFLVSFYNNEISEKSEIFDDQFSVERPDGSNFTLKIRSTKLEDSAMYFCASSEELAGGPDTGELFFGEGSRLTVL.

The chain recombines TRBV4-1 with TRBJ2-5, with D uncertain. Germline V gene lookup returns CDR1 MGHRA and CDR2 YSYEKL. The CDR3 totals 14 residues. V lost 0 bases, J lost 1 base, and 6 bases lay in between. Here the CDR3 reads CASSQDPVQETQYF. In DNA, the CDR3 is TGCGCCAGCAGCCAAGATCCAGTCCAAGAGACCCAGTACTTC.

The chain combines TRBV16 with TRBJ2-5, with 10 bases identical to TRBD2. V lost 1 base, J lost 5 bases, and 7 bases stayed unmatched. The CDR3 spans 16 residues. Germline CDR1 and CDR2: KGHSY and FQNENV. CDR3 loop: CASSQFRLAGVETQYF. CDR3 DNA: TGTGCCAGCAGCCAATTCCGGCTAGCGGGAGTTGAGACCCAGTACTTC.

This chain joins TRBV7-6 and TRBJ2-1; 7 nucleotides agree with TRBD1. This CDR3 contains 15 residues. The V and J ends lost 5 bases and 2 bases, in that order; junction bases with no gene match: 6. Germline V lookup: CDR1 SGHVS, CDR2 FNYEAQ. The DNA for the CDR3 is TGTGCCAGCAGCCCCCCCGGGACAGCCTACAATGAGCAGTTCTTC. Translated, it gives CASSPPGTAYNEQFF.

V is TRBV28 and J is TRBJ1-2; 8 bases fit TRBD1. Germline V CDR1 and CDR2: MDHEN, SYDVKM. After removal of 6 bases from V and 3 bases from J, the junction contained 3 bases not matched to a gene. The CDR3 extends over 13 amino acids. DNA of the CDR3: TGTGCCAGCAGGAGACAGGGGTACTATGGCTACACCTTC. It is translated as CASRRQGYYGYTF.

CDR3 nucleotides: TGTGCCAGCAGCAAGACAGAAAACCGCAATCAGCCCCAGCATTTT. It encodes CASSKTENRNQPQHF. This chain connects TRBV5-6 to TRBJ1-5; tentative D call: TRBD1 (5 bases). Per the germline V gene, CDR1 is SGHDT and CDR2 is YYEEEE. CDR3 length: 15 amino acids. Trimming removed 4 bases at V and 2 bases at J, with 13 bases between.